This T cell receptor (beta chain) was observed in a study of early T cells in non-severe SARS-CoV-2 infection. Overall study context: From unsorted whole blood, bulk RNA was sequenced, and the chains remained unpaired. General study points: A preference for anti-spike CD8 responses marked VDJdb matching, which missed private and CD4 specificities.

In the library, individual cDNA molecules carried attached unique molecular identifiers. TCRdb reanalysed the 5' RACE reads using MiXCR and keeps one entry per CDR3 protein. Of some 61,000 distinct CDR3 sequences listed, around 10% are singletons. CDR3 length: 15 residues. J gave up 4 bases and V 4 bases, and 5 bases lay outside the gene matches. Germline CDR1 and CDR2: KGHDR and SFDVKD. There are many counts of this clonotype. The antigen is undetermined. The sequences come from whole blood, collected at baseline. The gene calls are TRBV24-1 and TRBJ2-1; 8 positions agree with TRBD2. This sequence originates from an adult who was a healthcare worker with PCR-confirmed SARS-CoV-2 infection or an uninfected control (not recorded which). CDR3 residues: CATSESGRMYNEQFF. CDR3 in DNA: TGTGCCACCAGTGAGAGCGGGAGAATGTACAATGAGCAGTTCTTC.